A selection of T cell receptor beta chains follows, all from one sample in a study of cytomegalovirus exposure and HLA in healthy donors. Generated by immunoSEQ multiplex PCR, the TCRdb table keeps only in-frame clones and is missing some. The sample shows more than 80,000 clones, 75% to 85% of them seen only once. The sequenced sample consisted of PBMCs. All receptors come from a man in his fifties in good health and CMV-seronegative. CDR3s leave out the opening cysteine and the closing phenylalanine or tryptophan.

v_gene: TRBV18
CDR3aa: ASSPRAANYGYT

v_gene: TRBV6-1
CDR3aa: ASRSGGGADTQY

v_gene: TRBV19
CDR3aa: ASSLRSGSQETQY

v_gene: TRBV7-8
CDR3aa: ASSPVYQPQH

v_gene: TRBV6-5
CDR3aa: ASSYSDRGNNSPLH

v_gene: TRBV7-9
CDR3aa: ASSLASGVSTDTQY

v_gene: TRBV2
CDR3aa: ASGTGILAQY

v_gene: TRBV2
CDR3aa: ASSGGGSHLGYT

v_gene: TRBV6-5
CDR3aa: ASSPYVPAGDGYT

v_gene: TRBV5-4
CDR3aa: ASGRGDSGNTIY

v_gene: TRBV7-9
CDR3aa: ASSLGTARNEQY

v_gene: TRBV30
CDR3aa: AWSFKALPGGRSPLH

v_gene: TRBV9
CDR3aa: ASSGTANTGELF

v_gene: TRBV10-2
CDR3aa: ASSENPGQGADGYT

v_gene: TRBV7-2
CDR3aa: ASSSGGGVGEKLF

v_gene: TRBV7-2
CDR3aa: ASSLSTSFNEQY

v_gene: TRBV5-4
CDR3aa: ASSWGRGRNEQF

v_gene: TRBV5-1
CDR3aa: ASSLVSRDSGYT

v_gene: TRBV6-5
CDR3aa: ASSYQGAGNSPLH

v_gene: TRBV19
CDR3aa: ASNHRVGEQF

v_gene: TRBV28
CDR3aa: ASSLMATGGRNEQF

v_gene: TRBV18
CDR3aa: ASSPVDRGATYEQY

v_gene: TRBV5-4
CDR3aa: ASSFGGVGKLF

v_gene: TRBV6-6
CDR3aa: ASSYGGSGGTEAF

v_gene: TRBV11-3
CDR3aa: ASSLETGELF

v_gene: TRBV5-1
CDR3aa: ASSPIAGTGVGRAF

v_gene: TRBV7-8
CDR3aa: ASSTGLAGGFQETQY

v_gene: TRBV5-1
CDR3aa: ASSSTGGDNEQF

v_gene: TRBV19
CDR3aa: ASSISGQINSPLH

v_gene: TRBV20-1
CDR3aa: SAKQNSPLH

v_gene: TRBV4-3
CDR3aa: ASAPRATDTQY

v_gene: TRBV10-3
CDR3aa: AISESIAGRTDTQY

v_gene: TRBV2
CDR3aa: ASSPTGVNTEAF

v_gene: TRBV4-2
CDR3aa: ASSQATGEETQY

v_gene: TRBV30
CDR3aa: AWSERRGYTGELF

v_gene: TRBV6-6
CDR3aa: ASSRDGASTDTQY

v_gene: TRBV19
CDR3aa: ASSVTGPNEKLF

v_gene: TRBV27
CDR3aa: ASRARVADGYT

v_gene: TRBV25-1
CDR3aa: ASAGTGGTGELF

v_gene: TRBV4-1
CDR3aa: ASSHAKEGRKLF

v_gene: TRBV30
CDR3aa: AWSVLGGRGTEAF

v_gene: TRBV6-5
CDR3aa: ASKEGGYGYT

v_gene: TRBV7-2
CDR3aa: ASSTERAGVASQY

v_gene: TRBV7-2
CDR3aa: ASRGGEGTEAF

v_gene: TRBV7-9
CDR3aa: SSSPLGHLGTEAF

v_gene: TRBV4-1
CDR3aa: ASSQEASGGTGELF

v_gene: TRBV5-3
CDR3aa: ARAAKACGYT

v_gene: TRBV19
CDR3aa: ASSPGVGETQY

v_gene: TRBV5-8
CDR3aa: ASSSGQGREKLF

v_gene: TRBV11-3
CDR3aa: ASSQGWLGVNEQF

v_gene: TRBV6-1
CDR3aa: ASSGTGSQPQH